This TCR beta chain emerged from a study of T cell repertoires in cytomegalovirus infection. Study details: Public TCR beta signatures were indicative of both CMV infection and a matching HLA type. Notes on the study in general: Summed frequency of public TCR beta families distinguished CMV carriers with the relevant HLA. HLA-C-restricted CMV-specific TCR beta clonotypes prevailed in the ex vivo response.

V lost 4 bases to trimming and J lost 7 bases, with 11 bases between them. Germline CDR1 is LNHDA and CDR2 is SQIVND (reference sequence). This CDR3 contains 12 residues. TCRdb processed the reads anew with MiXCR; each CDR3 protein has one entry. The sample has 450,000 to 550,000 distinct CDR3 sequences, approximately 16% seen once. Comments on this clonotype: Its antigen is still unknown.

The chain recombines TRBV19 with TRBJ2-7; D remains ambiguous. This sequence was found in a human donor in good health (CMV status not recorded). Some clones in this sample may be carry-over from other donors' samples. The sequencing input was CD8+ T cells from PBMCs. CDR3: CASSTRTSEQYF. The CDR3, as DNA: TGTGCCAGTAGTACAAGGACGTCAGAGCAGTACTTC.